The 28 T cell receptor beta chains below were found in one sample sequenced in a study of cytomegalovirus exposure and HLA in healthy donors. Use of 60 Vbeta and 13 Jbeta primers characterized the PCR. Profiled with immunoSEQ multiplex PCR; TCRdb holds only in-frame clones, not every one. The table gives 150,000 to 250,000 clones; the top ten clones make up approximately 0.74% of it. The sample taken for sequencing was PBMCs. The source is a boy between 5 and 17 years old in good health and CMV-seronegative.

A note on this clone: This sample includes further DNA sequences coding for the same CDR3. The chain is built from TRBV5-6 and TRBJ1-2, with D unresolved. The CDR3 length is 16 residues. Looked up from germline, CDR1 is SGHDT and CDR2 is YYEEEE. Trimming stripped 4 bases from V and 0 bases from J, with 16 bases between. The CDR3 protein is CASSPGLERTNYGYTF. For the CDR3, the DNA is TGTGCCAGCAGCCCAGGACTGGAACGGACTAACTATGGCTACACCTTC.

The V call is TRBV7-7, the J call TRBJ2-5, with D hard to call. Germline CDR1 and CDR2: SSHAT and FNYEAQ (reference sequence). The germline V and J ends were trimmed by 3 bases and 1 base, with 9 bases remaining between them. This CDR3 contains 14 residues. This chain's CDR3 is CASSFSRSQETQYF. Here the CDR3 DNA reads TGTGCCAGCAGCTTTTCCAGGTCCCAAGAGACCCAGTACTTC.

This sequence joins TRBV6-5 and TRBJ1-1; unclear D gene. CDR1 and CDR2 from the germline V gene are MNHEY and SVGAGI. V gave up 5 bases and J gave up 7 bases, with 20 bases separating them. The CDR3 extends over 15 amino acids. The CDR3 loop is CASSPPRSVGGEAFF. The CDR3 DNA reads TGTGCCAGCAGTCCCCCACGATCCGTCGGCGGTGAAGCTTTCTTT.

This chain links TRBV6-1 with TRBJ2-3; 8 bases are shared with TRBD1. This CDR3 has 17 residues. V lost 4 bases to trimming and J lost 4 bases; unmatched junction nucleotides: 13. The V gene's germline CDR1 is MNHNS and CDR2 SASEGT. The CDR3 DNA reads TGTGCCAGCAGTGGCAACGGACAGGGAGTATCTCCAGATACGCAGTATTTT. Translating it yields CASSGNGQGVSPDTQYF.

The chain has TRBV28 and TRBJ1-6; 8 nucleotides align to TRBD1. With 4 bases clipped from V and 9 bases from J, the junction kept 5 bases outside the gene matches. Germline-derived CDR1 and CDR2 are MDHEN and SYDVKM. There are 14 residues in the CDR3. CDR3 protein: CASSWGQEVSPLHF. The CDR3 DNA reads as TGTGCCAGCAGTTGGGGACAGGAGGTTTCACCCCTCCACTTT. The full variable domain, with the rest looked up from reference TRBV28 and TRBJ1-6, is DVKVTQSSRYLVKRTGEKVFLECVQDMDHENMFWYRQDPGLGLRLIYFSYDVKMKEKGDIPEGYSVSREKKERFSLILESASTNQTSMYLCASSWGQEVSPLHFGNGTRLTVT.

This chain uses TRBV5-1 with TRBJ2-5; D is undetermined. The CDR3 has 14 amino acids. Germline-derived CDR1 and CDR2 are SGHRS and YFSETQ. Trimming cost V 4 bases and J 5 bases, with 15 bases left between them. Here the CDR3 reads CASSPVVGSETQYF. The CDR3 region has the DNA TGCGCCAGCAGCCCGGTCGTGGGCAGCGAGACCCAGTACTTC.

The V call is TRBV7-8, the J call TRBJ2-1; D is perhaps TRBD2 (7 bases). Germline CDR1 and CDR2: SGHVS and FQNEAQ. The CDR3 loop spans 15 amino acids. V was cut by 4 bases and J by 1 base, with 11 bases left in between. In DNA form, the CDR3 reads TGTGCCAGCAGCTATCGGGGGGCTTCCTACAATGAGCAGTTCTTC. It specifies CASSYRGASYNEQFF.

This CDR3 is CASSYDALRGTDTQYF. CDR3 nucleotide sequence: TGTGCCAGCAGTTACGACGCGTTGAGGGGGACAGATACGCAGTATTTT. V gene TRBV6-5 combines with J gene TRBJ2-3; weak D call: TRBD1 (6 bases). V was cut by 2 bases and J by 3 bases, with 15 bases left in between. Germline-derived CDR1 and CDR2 are MNHEY and SVGAGI. CDR3 length equals 16 residues.

The V and J genes are TRBV7-2 and TRBJ2-2; tentatively, D is TRBD2 (6 bases). V was pared by 5 bases and J by 1 base, with 14 bases between. From germline, CDR1 is SGHTA and CDR2 FQGNSA. This CDR3 comprises 16 residues. The CDR3 region has the DNA TGTGCCAGCAGCGTCAGTTCGCGGGGGAACACCGGGGAGCTGTTTTTT. Protein product: CASSVSSRGNTGELFF.

V is TRBV5-6 and J is TRBJ1-2; D is undetermined. The CDR3 contains 14 residues. Per the germline V gene, CDR1 is SGHDT and CDR2 is YYEEEE. The V gene lost 0 bases and the J gene lost 8 bases, with 14 bases spanning the gap. DNA of the CDR3: TGTGCCAGCAGCTTGGCCGTCAGCTCGGGGGGCTACACCTTC. Protein sequence: CASSLAVSSGGYTF.

The chain recombines TRBV5-1 with TRBJ2-1; 11 nucleotides line up with TRBD1. Germline lookup yields CDR1 SGHRS and CDR2 YFSETQ. V lost 2 bases and J lost 12; bases outside the gene matches: 10. This CDR3 spans 15 amino acids. In DNA form, the CDR3 reads TGCGCCAGCAGCTTACGGGACAGGGGGGTGGTGGGGCAGTTCTTC. It translates to CASSLRDRGVVGQFF.

V and J are TRBV7-9 and TRBJ1-1; TRBD1 matches 10 bases. Trimming removed 5 bases from V and 4 bases from J; junction bases left unmatched: 1. Germline assignment: CDR1 SEHNR and CDR2 FQNEAQ (reference sequence). The CDR3 loop spans 13 amino acids. The CDR3 DNA sequence: TGTGCCAGCAGCGGACAGGGGGGCACTGAAGCTTTCTTT. It is translated as CASSGQGGTEAFF.

Points on this clone: One end of the junction varies from germline; a read error may be responsible. V usage is TRBV5-1 and J usage is TRBJ1-4; D possibly corresponds to TRBD1 (5 bases). CDR3 length: 15 residues. Germline V gene lookup returns CDR1 SGHRS and CDR2 YFSETQ. The CDR3 nucleotides are TGCGCCAGCAGGTTGGGGGGGGGAAAGGAGGAAAAACTGTTTTTT. It is translated as CASRLGGGKEEKLFF.

CDR3 coding DNA: TGTGCCAGCAGTGTGGCAACAAGACTACCTAGCACAGATACGCAGTATTTT. It specifies CASSVATRLPSTDTQYF. The V and J genes are TRBV6-4 and TRBJ2-3; possible D gene TRBD2, 5 bases. Deletions cut 4 bases from V and 0 bases from J, with 17 bases between. CDR1 and CDR2 (germline): MRHNA, SNTAGT. The length of the CDR3 is 17 residues.

This chain joins TRBV7-2 and TRBJ2-1; TRBD2 aligns across 7 bases. Germline CDR1 and CDR2: SGHTA and FQGNSA. The CDR3 length is 16 residues. Germline trimming cut 5 bases from V and 6 bases from J; bases unmatched to any gene: 13. The CDR3 is CASSQIRGVSSNEQFF. The CDR3 DNA reads as TGTGCCAGCAGCCAGATCCGGGGGGTCTCATCCAATGAGCAGTTCTTC. The variable domain in full, completed from reference TRBV7-2 and TRBJ2-1, reads GAGVSQSPSNKVTEKGKDVELRCDPISGHTALYWYRQSLGQGLEFLIYFQGNSAPDKSGLPSDRFSAERTGGSVSTLTIQRTQQEDSAVYLCASSQIRGVSSNEQFFGPGTRLTVL.

The CDR3 protein is CASSEGLADEQFF. The DNA for the CDR3 is TGCGCCAGCAGCGAGGGACTAGCGGATGAGCAGTTCTTC. The chain recombines TRBV5-1 with TRBJ2-1, with 11 positions matching TRBD2. The germline V gene has CDR1 SGHRS and CDR2 YFSETQ. V trimming: 4 bases; J trimming: 8 bases; junction bases outside the gene matches: 2. The CDR3 length is 13 residues.

About this clone itself: This specimen includes other DNA sequences encoding the same CDR3. This chain uses TRBV19 with TRBJ1-1, with no clear D. V was shortened by 3 bases and J by 3 bases, with 11 bases between the two germline ends. The CDR3 loop spans 14 amino acids. Germline assignment: CDR1 LNHDA and CDR2 SQIVND (reference sequence). The CDR3, as DNA: TGTGCCAGTAGTATTGAAGCGGGGTACACTGAAGCTTTCTTT. Its protein is CASSIEAGYTEAFF. The whole variable domain, remainder taken from reference TRBV19 and TRBJ1-1, is DGGITQSPKYLFRKEGQNVTLSCEQNLNHDAMYWYRQDPGQGLRLIYYSQIVNDFQKGDIAEGYSVSREKKESFPLTVTSAQKNPTAFYLCASSIEAGYTEAFFGQGTRLTVV.

The CDR3 reads CAWSVPRLANYGYTF. As DNA, the CDR3 is TGTGCCTGGAGTGTACCCCGGTTAGCTAACTATGGCTACACCTTC. The chain has TRBV30 and TRBJ1-2; D is unresolved. Trimming pared 0 bases from V and 0 bases from J, leaving 11 bases between. There are 15 residues in the CDR3. Germline CDR1 GTSNPN, CDR2 SVGIG (reference sequence). The variable domain in full, completed from reference TRBV30 and TRBJ1-2, reads SQTIHQWPATLVQPVGSPLSLECTVEGTSNPNLYWYRQAAGRGLQLLFYSVGIGQISSEVPQNLSASRPQDRQFILSSKKLLLSDSGFYLCAWSVPRLANYGYTFGSGTRLTVV.

The chain employs TRBV28 and TRBJ2-7; 10 positions agree with TRBD1. The CDR3 spans 15 residues. Germline values: CDR1 MDHEN, CDR2 SYDVKM. Unmatched junction bases numbered 7, after V lost 5 bases and J lost 3 bases. The CDR3: CASSLPGQGSYEQYF. In DNA form, the CDR3 reads TGTGCCAGCAGTCTCCCGGGACAGGGGAGCTACGAGCAGTACTTC.

The genes are TRBV5-4 and TRBJ1-1; weak D call: TRBD1 (5 bases). V was cut by 4 bases and J by 7 bases, with 17 bases left in between. Germline V gene lookup returns CDR1 SGHNT and CDR2 YYREEE (reference sequence). The CDR3 is 14 amino acids. Here the CDR3 DNA reads TGTGCCAGCAGCGGCGGAGGGGCGGAACATGAAGCTTTCTTT. Translation gives CASSGGGAEHEAFF. Together with reference TRBV5-4 and TRBJ1-1, the CDR3 gives the full variable domain: ETGVTQSPTHLIKTRGQQVTLRCSSQSGHNTVSWYQQALGQGPQFIFQYYREEENGRGNFPPRFSGLQFPNYSSELNVNALELDDSALYLCASSGGGAEHEAFFGQGTRLTVV.

The J gene is TRBJ1-6, the V gene TRBV9; a weak D match, TRBD1 (5 bases). Per germline, CDR1 SGDLS and CDR2 YYNGEE. The V end lost 4 bases, the J end lost 8 bases, and 19 bases lay between the germline ends. The CDR3 covers 16 residues. The CDR3 DNA follows: TGTGCCAGCAGCCCCCAAGGGGAGGGTACATATTCACCCCTCCACTTT. Translated: CASSPQGEGTYSPLHF.

V usage is TRBV19 and J usage is TRBJ1-4; the D is unclear. Germline V gene sequence: CDR1 LNHDA, CDR2 SQIVND (reference sequence). The V end was cut by 7 bases, the J end by 5 bases, with 20 bases between. This CDR3 has 16 residues. Written as DNA, the CDR3 is TGTGCCAGTACACCCGGGGTGGGGAAACGGAATGAAAAACTGTTTTTT. Its protein is CASTPGVGKRNEKLFF.

J is TRBJ2-7 and V is TRBV11-2; the match to TRBD1 covers 8 bases. V lost 3 bases to trimming and J lost 4 bases; unmatched junction nucleotides: 8. The CDR3 totals 15 residues. Germline values: CDR1 SGHAT, CDR2 FQNNGV. The CDR3 nucleotides are TGTGCCAGCAGCTTTGGGGCAGGGGGCAATTACGAGCAGTACTTC. Residues: CASSFGAGGNYEQYF.

This chain joins TRBV7-2 and TRBJ2-5; 9 bases are shared with TRBD2. This CDR3 has 16 residues. Per germline, CDR1 SGHTA and CDR2 FQGNSA. The trim removed 2 bases at V and 5 bases at J, leaving 9 bases unmatched. CDR3 residues: CASSLTGGGARETQYF. The CDR3 bases are TGTGCCAGCAGCTTAACTGGCGGGGGGGCCCGGGAGACCCAGTACTTC.

V usage is TRBV9 and J usage is TRBJ1-2, with 7 bases lining up with TRBD1. Per germline, CDR1 SGDLS and CDR2 YYNGEE. The CDR3 consists of 13 residues. The J segment lost 6 bases and the V segment lost 4 bases, leaving 6 bases of the junction unmatched. For the CDR3, the DNA is TGTGCCAGCAGCCCTCAGGGGGACCATGGCTACACCTTC. Protein sequence: CASSPQGDHGYTF.

The chain links TRBV30 to TRBJ2-4, with 8 bases aligning to TRBD1. V lost 4 bases to trimming and J lost 8 bases; unmatched junction nucleotides: 7. Germline loops: CDR1 GTSNPN, CDR2 SVGIG (reference sequence). The CDR3 is 13 residues long. In nucleotides, the CDR3 is TGTGCCTGGACTCGGACAGGGTTGGACATTCAGTACTTC. Encoded protein: CAWTRTGLDIQYF.

The J gene is TRBJ2-5, the V gene TRBV11-3, with TRBD2 as a possible D gene (6 bases). Germline CDR1 is SGHNT and CDR2 is YENEEA. The CDR3 totals 15 residues. The V and J ends lost 3 bases and 0 bases respectively, with 11 bases between them. The CDR3 reads CASSFGGRHQETQYF. The CDR3 nucleotides read TGTGCCAGCAGCTTTGGAGGGCGGCACCAAGAGACCCAGTACTTC.

The J gene is TRBJ1-2, the V gene TRBV10-3, with D hard to call. CDR1 ENHRY and CDR2 SYGVKD come from the germline V gene. The CDR3 totals 16 residues. The V and J ends lost 2 bases and 8 bases respectively, with 21 bases between them. The CDR3: CAISEPPPRRERGYTF. The CDR3 DNA is TGTGCCATCAGTGAGCCCCCACCACGAAGGGAGAGAGGCTACACCTTC.